What follows are 6 T cell receptor beta chains derived from one specimen sequenced in a study of shared clonotypes between healthy human individuals. As defined, naive CD8 cells were CD45RO-negative and positively selected for CCR7, with terminally differentiated effector memory CD45RA+ cells excluded. Sequenced by immunoSEQ multiplex PCR; TCRdb stores in-frame clones only, minus some. Among 760,000 or so clones, about 96% were seen once, and the ten largest hold under 0.25%. Sample: naive CD8+ T cells sorted from blood. These receptors were collected from a man aged 25-45 years in good health.

The chain recombines TRBV2 with TRBJ2-2; a possible D gene is TRBD2 (6 bases). This CDR3 region has 16 residues. V lost 2 bases to trimming and J lost 4 bases, with 14 bases between them. Germline V gene lookup returns CDR1 SNHLY and CDR2 FYNNEI. CDR3 protein: CASSEPGVYSTGELFF. DNA for the CDR3: TGTGCCAGCAGTGAACCGGGAGTCTATAGCACCGGGGAGCTGTTTTTT.

The chain links TRBV5-4 to TRBJ2-7; 7 bases align to TRBD2. CDR3 length: 14 amino acids. CDR1 is SGHNT and CDR2 is YYREEE in the germline V gene (reference sequence). Trimming cost V 5 bases and J 2 bases; bases outside gene matches: 7. The CDR3 protein is CASRRGDRAYEQYF. The CDR3 coding sequence is TGTGCCAGCAGACGGGGGGATAGAGCCTACGAGCAGTACTTC.

This sequence joins TRBV27 and TRBJ2-5, with no clear D. Germline lookup yields CDR1 MNHEY and CDR2 SMNVEV (reference sequence). V gave up 4 bases and J gave up 2 bases, with 11 bases separating them. This CDR3 has 14 amino acids. CDR3 sequence: CASSSPRFQETQYF. For the CDR3, the DNA is TGTGCCAGCAGTTCGCCTAGATTTCAAGAGACCCAGTACTTC.

The chain employs TRBV7-9 and TRBJ2-4, with 9 bases fitting TRBD1. The CDR3 loop spans 17 amino acids. CDR1 SEHNR and CDR2 FQNEAQ come from the germline V gene (reference sequence). The junction had 6 bases not matched to a gene; V was cut back by 3 bases and J by 0 bases. The CDR3 nucleotides are TGTGCCAGCAGCTTCACAGGGGGCGCGGGAGCCAAAAACATTCAGTACTTC. Its translation is CASSFTGGAGAKNIQYF.

CDR3: CASLGSSSGSEQYF. DNA for the CDR3: TGTGCCAGCCTAGGCTCGTCTAGCGGGAGCGAGCAGTACTTC. The chain uses TRBV2 and TRBJ2-7; 10 bases align to TRBD2. CDR3 size: 14 residues. J gave up 6 bases and V 8 bases, and 10 bases lay outside the gene matches. Germline V gene sequence: CDR1 SNHLY, CDR2 FYNNEI.

V is TRBV7-9 and J is TRBJ2-1; D is perhaps TRBD1 or TRBD2 (6 bases each). Germline V gene sequence: CDR1 SEHNR, CDR2 FQNEAQ (reference sequence). The CDR3 has 14 residues. The V end was cut by 4 bases, the J end by 8 bases, with 15 bases between. The CDR3: CASSYPDGGHEQFF. The CDR3 region has the DNA TGTGCCAGCAGCTACCCCGACGGGGGCCATGAGCAGTTCTTC.